The rows below give T cell receptor beta chains drawn from one sample of a study of blood T cells in healthy people across ages. TCRdb used MiXCR to reprocess the 5' RACE reads, holding one entry per CDR3 protein. The repertoire consists of around 800,000 distinct CDR3 sequences, with approximately 65% occurring once and the leading ten covering about 27%. Sequenced input: blood. The receptors were sampled from a man aged 25 to 40 in good health. Each CDR3 is given with its conserved first and last residue. The D gene is left open where the match is weak. Clone size, where shown, is once, few, many, or a class for clones that have expanded.

size	V	J	D	CDR3	DNA
-	TRBV10-2	TRBJ2-7	TRBD1	CASSEVPGTGSYEQYF	TGCGCCAGCAGTGAAGTTCCCGGGACAGGGTCCTACGAGCAGTACTTC
-	TRBV2	TRBJ1-2	TRBD1	CASKPDRGGYGYTF	TGTGCCAGCAAGCCGGACAGGGGTGGCTATGGCTACACCTTC
-	TRBV29-1	TRBJ2-5	TRBD1	CSVQDRGQETQYF	TGCAGCGTTCAGGACAGGGGCCAAGAGACCCAGTACTTC
-	TRBV4-1	TRBJ2-3	-	CASSQEWGTDTQYF	TGCGCCAGCAGCCAAGAGTGGGGCACAGATACGCAGTATTTT
once	TRBV7-2	TRBJ2-3	TRBD2	CASSLAERGVAYF	TGTGCCAGCAGCTTAGCGGAGCGGGGGGTAGCGTATTTT
few	TRBV7-3	TRBJ2-1	-	CASSLETGRRGGKGNEQFF	TGTGCCAGCAGCTTAGAGACAGGTAGACGCGGGGGCAAGGGCAATGAGCAGTTCTTC
-	TRBV7-2	TRBJ2-7	-	CASSAKAVSSYNEQYF	TGTGCCAGCAGCGCGAAGGCGGTCAGCTCCTACAATGAGCAGTACTTC
-	TRBV7-2	TRBJ2-3	TRBD2	CASSPNLAGGADTQYF	TGTGCCAGCAGCCCCAATCTAGCGGGGGGCGCAGATACGCAGTATTTT
-	TRBV12-3/TRBV12-4	TRBJ2-6	TRBD1	CASSWGLQGALSSGANVLTF	TGTGCCAGCAGTTGGGGGTTACAGGGGGCGCTTTCCTCTGGGGCCAACGTCCTGACTTTC
-	TRBV20-1	TRBJ2-7	-	CSAVAGTPSYEQYF	TGCAGTGCGGTGGCCGGGACACCCTCCTACGAGCAGTACTTC
-	TRBV7-9	TRBJ2-3	TRBD2	CASSLVALRPGGPTDTQYF	TGTGCCAGCAGCTTAGTGGCCCTAAGACCGGGGGGACCCACAGATACGCAGTATTTT
-	TRBV3-1	TRBJ2-1	-	CASSQDRREQFF	TGTGCCAGCAGCCAAGATCGCCGGGAGCAGTTCTTC
-	TRBV29-1	TRBJ2-5	-	CSVDSQGVETQYF	TGCAGCGTTGATAGTCAGGGCGTGGAGACCCAGTACTTC
few	TRBV24-1	TRBJ2-5	TRBD2	CATSDSGTETQYF	TGTGCCACCAGTGATAGCGGGACGGAGACCCAGTACTTC
-	TRBV7-2	TRBJ2-4	-	CASSLTQDPNSKGYIQYF	TGTGCCAGCAGCTTAACTCAGGACCCGAATTCAAAGGGGTACATTCAGTACTTC
once	TRBV20-1	TRBJ2-3	-	CSATVTDTQYF	TGCAGTGCTACCGTCACAGATACGCAGTATTTT
-	TRBV2	TRBJ1-5	-	CASSESRGGNQPQHF	TGTGCCAGCAGTGAGTCCAGGGGAGGCAATCAGCCCCAGCATTTT
-	TRBV5-1	TRBJ2-3	TRBD2	CASRAWTSGGTTDTQYF	TGCGCCAGCAGAGCTTGGACTAGCGGGGGGACCACAGATACGCAGTATTTT
few	TRBV27	TRBJ2-7	TRBD1	CASSPGTGMEYEQYF	TGTGCCAGCAGTCCCGGGACAGGGATGGAGTACGAGCAGTACTTC
-	TRBV6-5	TRBJ2-7	-	CASSDGRRRFEQYF	TGTGCCAGCAGCGACGGAAGGCGTCGTTTCGAGCAGTACTTC
few	TRBV20-1	TRBJ1-2	-	CSAITGLDGYTF	TGCAGTGCTATAACTGGGTTAGATGGCTACACCTTC
-	TRBV20-1	TRBJ2-6	TRBD1	CSASQGVRANVLTF	TGCAGTGCCTCACAGGGGGTGCGGGCCAACGTCCTGACTTTC
-	TRBV28	TRBJ2-1	-	CASSLAGAANEQFF	TGTGCCAGCAGTTTAGCGGGGGCCGCAAATGAGCAGTTCTTC
few	TRBV6-5	TRBJ2-5	-	CASSSRENTPQYF	TGTGCCAGCAGTTCCCGCGAGAACACCCCCCAGTACTTC
-	TRBV11-2	TRBJ2-5	TRBD1	CASSLMGQLQETQYF	TGTGCCAGCAGCTTGATGGGACAGCTACAAGAGACCCAGTACTTC
-	TRBV20-1	TRBJ2-3	TRBD1	CSAPGQGRGTDTQYF	TGCAGTGCTCCCGGACAGGGTCGAGGCACAGATACGCAGTATTTT
-	TRBV20-1	TRBJ2-6	TRBD1	CSARYRGRSFSGANVLTF	TGCAGTGCTCGCTACAGGGGCCGATCCTTCTCTGGGGCCAACGTCCTGACTTTC
few	TRBV7-2	TRBJ2-5	-	CASSSYRGETQYF	TGTGCCAGCAGCTCGTACCGGGGGGAGACCCAGTACTTC
once	TRBV7-3	TRBJ2-7	TRBD1	CASSYTGTGVIEQYF	TGTGCCAGCAGCTACACCGGGACAGGGGTCATCGAGCAGTACTTC